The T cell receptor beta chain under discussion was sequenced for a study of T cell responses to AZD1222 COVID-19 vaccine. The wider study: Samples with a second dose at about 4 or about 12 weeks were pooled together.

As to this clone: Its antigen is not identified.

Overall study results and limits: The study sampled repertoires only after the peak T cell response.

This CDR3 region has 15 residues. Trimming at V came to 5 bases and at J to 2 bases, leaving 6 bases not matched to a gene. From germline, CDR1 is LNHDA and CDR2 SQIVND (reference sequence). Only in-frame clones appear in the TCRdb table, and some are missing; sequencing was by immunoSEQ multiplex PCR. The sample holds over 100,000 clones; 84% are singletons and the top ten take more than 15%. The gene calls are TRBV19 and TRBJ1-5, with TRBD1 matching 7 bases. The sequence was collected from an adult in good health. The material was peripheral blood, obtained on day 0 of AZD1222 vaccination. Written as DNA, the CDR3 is TGTGCCAGTAGTTTTTTCAGGGGGGGCAATCAGCCCCAGCATTTT. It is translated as CASSFFRGGNQPQHF.